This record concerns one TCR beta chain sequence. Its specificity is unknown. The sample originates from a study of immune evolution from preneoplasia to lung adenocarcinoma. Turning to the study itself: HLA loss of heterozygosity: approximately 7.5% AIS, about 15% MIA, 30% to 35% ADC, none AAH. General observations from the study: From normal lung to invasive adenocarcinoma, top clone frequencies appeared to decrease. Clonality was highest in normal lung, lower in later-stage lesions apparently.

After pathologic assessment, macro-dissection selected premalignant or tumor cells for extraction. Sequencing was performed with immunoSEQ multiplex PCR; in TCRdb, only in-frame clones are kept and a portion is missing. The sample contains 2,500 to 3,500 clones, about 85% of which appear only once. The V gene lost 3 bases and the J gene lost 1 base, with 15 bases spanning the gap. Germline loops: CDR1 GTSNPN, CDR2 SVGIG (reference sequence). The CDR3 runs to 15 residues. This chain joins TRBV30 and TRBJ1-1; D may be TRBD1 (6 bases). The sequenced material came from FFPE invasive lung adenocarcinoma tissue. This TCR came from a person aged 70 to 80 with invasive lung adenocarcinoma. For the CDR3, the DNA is TGTGCCTGGAGACCGGGACATTTGTCGAACACTGAAGCTTTCTTT. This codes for CAWRPGHLSNTEAFF.